Listed here are 12 T cell receptor beta chains from one sample, sequenced in a study of type 1 regulatory T cells (dated by TCRdb to the early 2020s). Their cognate antigens are unknown. TCRdb names Illumina MiSeq as the instrument used. The public reads were quality trimmed at Q25 with fastp and then assembled into clones with MiXCR by TCRdb, keeping productive beta chains. Each record represents a unique CDR3 protein, reported with the most common genes and DNA among its rows. The table for this sample lists about 23,000 distinct CDR3 sequences; around 43% of them were counted only once. Together, the top ten hold under 5% of the sample. The sequenced sample consisted of cultured T cells, either the whole culture or a sorted T cell fraction (not recorded which). Receptors originate from a human donor in good health.

This clonotype was observed a handful of times. The CDR3 DNA is TGTGCCAGCTCACCCGCAGACAGTGCAACTAATGAAAAACTGTTTTTT. Encoded protein: CASSPADSATNEKLFF. The chain recombines TRBV18 with TRBJ1-4; TRBD1 is a possible D gene (5 bases). With 3 bases removed from V and 0 bases from J, the gap between germline ends came to 11 bases. Germline-derived CDR1 and CDR2 are KGHSH and LQKENI. This CDR3 contains 16 residues.

This clonotype was detected only a few times. One end of the junction fails to match germline, which may point to a read error. The chain is built from TRBV4-2 and TRBJ2-5; D might be TRBD1 (5 bases). This CDR3 is built from 15 residues. Germline-derived CDR1 and CDR2 are LGHNA and YNFKEQ. CDR3 sequence (DNA): TGCGCCAGCAGCCAAGATGGCAGGGCACAAGAGACCCAGTACTTC. Translated: CASSQDGRAQETQYF.

The chain uses TRBV25-1 and TRBJ1-2; 9 bases agree with TRBD1. The CDR3 sequence is 14 residues long. The V gene end was trimmed by 6 bases and the J gene end by 5 bases; junction bases not matched to a gene: 7. Germline V gives CDR1 MGHDK, CDR2 SYGVNS. CDR3 nucleotides: TGTGCCAGCAGGGCTATGGGACAGGGATATGGCTACACCTTC. Protein: CASRAMGQGYGYTF.

The DNA for the CDR3 is TGTGCCAGCACCCCCTTACGTCCGTCGAGCTCCTACAATGAGCAGTTCTTC. Translating it yields CASTPLRPSSSYNEQFF. V usage is TRBV5-5 and J usage is TRBJ2-1; D gene unclear. The CDR3 covers 17 residues. CDR1 SGHKS and CDR2 YYEKEE come from the germline V gene (reference sequence). Deletions cut 6 bases from V and 0 bases from J, with 19 bases between.

J is TRBJ2-7 and V is TRBV28; no definite D call. Per the germline V gene, CDR1 is MDHEN and CDR2 is SYDVKM. This CDR3 region has 15 residues. V was cut by 7 bases and J by 6 bases, with 22 bases left in between. The CDR3 DNA reads TGTGCCAGCACCCCCCCGGGCTGCCGAACATTCGAGCAGTACTTC. It translates to CASTPPGCRTFEQYF.

The chain recombines TRBV5-1 with TRBJ1-4; maybe TRBD1 (5 bases). This CDR3 contains 16 residues. Looked up from germline, CDR1 is SGHRS and CDR2 is YFSETQ. The germline V and J ends were trimmed by 2 bases and 3 bases, with 14 bases remaining between them. The chain's CDR3 is CASSFAPMGANEKLFF. As DNA, the CDR3 is TGCGCCAGCAGCTTCGCTCCAATGGGGGCTAATGAAAAACTGTTTTTT.

This chain's CDR3 is CASSLGQPNEKLFF. The CDR3, as DNA: TGTGCCAGCAGTTTAGGTCAGCCTAATGAAAAACTGTTTTTT. The chain uses TRBV12-3 or TRBV12-4 and TRBJ1-4, with D unclear. The CDR3 covers 14 residues. V lost 1 base, J lost 3 bases, and 6 bases lay in between.

In the case of this clonotype: This could be a read error, since a much larger clone is one nucleotide away. This rearrangement joins TRBV2 to TRBJ1-1; the match to TRBD1 covers 9 bases. CDR1 and CDR2 (germline): SNHLY, FYNNEI. The CDR3 length is 15 residues. The CDR3 region has the DNA TGTGCCTGCAGTCAGGACAGGGGACCCACCACTGAAGCTTTCTTT. This encodes CACSQDRGPTTEAFF.

This CDR3 is CSARGQRTFSTDTQYF. CDR3 DNA sequence: TGCAGTGCTAGGGGACAGCGCACCTTTAGCACAGATACGCAGTATTTT. This chain connects TRBV20-1 to TRBJ2-3; TRBD1 matches 7 bases. Trimming removed 3 bases from V and 0 bases from J; junction bases left unmatched: 9. Germline loops: CDR1 DFQATT, CDR2 SNEGSKA (reference sequence). There are 16 residues in the CDR3.

This clonotype is medium-sized (0.01 to 0.1%). The chain has TRBV12-3 or TRBV12-4 and TRBJ2-1; TRBD1 matches at 7 bases. J gave up 5 bases and V 4 bases, and 5 bases lay outside the gene matches. The CDR3 is 14 amino acids. CDR3 nucleotide sequence: TGTGCCAGCAGTTCTCCGGGACAGAACAATGAGCAGTTCTTC. Translating gives CASSSPGQNNEQFF.

The V gene is TRBV18, the J gene TRBJ2-3; D ambiguous. Germline assignment: CDR1 KGHSH and CDR2 LQKENI. The CDR3 loop spans 13 amino acids. V dropped 2 bases and J dropped 1 base, with 4 bases sitting between them. The CDR3 here is CASSPIGTDTQYF. CDR3 DNA sequence: TGTGCCAGCTCACCAATCGGCACAGATACGCAGTATTTT.

The chain couples TRBV5-1 to TRBJ2-2; TRBD1 matches 8 bases. The CDR3 is 15 residues long. After removal of 0 bases from V and 5 bases from J, the junction contained 3 bases not matched to a gene. Germline-derived CDR1 and CDR2 are SGHRS and YFSETQ. In nucleotides, the CDR3 is TGCGCCAGCAGCTTGGGGACAGGGCGGACCGGGGAGCTGTTTTTT. It specifies CASSLGTGRTGELFF.